This T cell receptor (beta chain) was obtained from a study of blood T cells in healthy people across ages. Sample-barcoded 5' priming and a J-beta primer mix drove a second PCR of roughly 7 to 11 cycles. TCRdb passed the 5' RACE reads through MiXCR, listing each CDR3 protein once. The sample contains roughly 1,500,000 distinct CDR3 sequences, about 31% of which appear only once. This clonotype was recorded a few times. CDR1 is SGHTS, CDR2 YDEGEE, per germline. CDR3 length equals 14 residues. V was clipped by 1 base and J by 5 bases; unmatched bases: 1. Donors were healthy Caucasian individuals from Russia aged roughly 6 to 95.

Sequencing was performed on blood. The V and J genes are TRBV5-8 and TRBJ1-5; 9 bases line up with TRBD1. The sequence was collected from a woman aged 30 to 39 in good health. The CDR3 bases are TGTGCCAGCAGCTTGAGGACAGGGGATCAGCCCCAGCATTTT. Its translation is CASSLRTGDQPQHF.